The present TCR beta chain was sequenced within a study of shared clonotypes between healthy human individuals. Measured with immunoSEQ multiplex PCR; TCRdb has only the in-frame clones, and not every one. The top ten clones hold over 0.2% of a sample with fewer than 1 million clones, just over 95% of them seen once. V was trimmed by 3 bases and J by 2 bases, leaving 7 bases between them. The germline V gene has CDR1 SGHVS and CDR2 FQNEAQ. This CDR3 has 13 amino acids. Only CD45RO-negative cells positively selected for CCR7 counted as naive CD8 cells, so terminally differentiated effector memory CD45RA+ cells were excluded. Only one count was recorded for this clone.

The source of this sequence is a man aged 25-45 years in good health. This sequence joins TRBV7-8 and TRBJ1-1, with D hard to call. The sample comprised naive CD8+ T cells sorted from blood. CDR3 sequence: CASSFEPNTEAFF. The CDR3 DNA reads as TGTGCCAGCAGCTTCGAGCCTAACACTGAAGCTTTCTTT.